The following is a TCR beta chain sequence with its context. Antigen specificity is unknown. Positively selected for CCR7, the CD45RO-negative cells used as naive CD8 cells excluded terminally differentiated effector memory CD45RA+ cells. The data are from a study of shared clonotypes between healthy human individuals. Across the whole study: Donor composition was a couple of women and a few men, aged 18 to 49. Study-level points and caveats: Rarefaction exposed incomplete sorted-subset sequencing despite large depth. Generation probabilities of non-shared clonotypes were lower (relative to those shared by all four donors).

This CDR3 comprises 13 residues. V lost 3 bases and J 2 bases, leaving 9 bases between the germline ends. Germline-derived CDR1 and CDR2 are SGHKS and YYEKEE (reference sequence). The assay was immunoSEQ multiplex PCR, and TCRdb's table has in-frame clones only and misses some. The sample shows 1.5 million to 2.5 million clones, about 95% of them seen only once. This rearrangement joins TRBV5-5 to TRBJ2-7; D is perhaps TRBD1 (6 bases). Material: naive CD8+ T cells sorted from blood. The clonotype was recovered from a young man in good health. The CDR3 region is CASSYDRTYEQYF. The CDR3 DNA sequence: TGTGCCAGCAGCTACGACAGGACCTACGAGCAGTACTTC.